The next 5 T cell receptor beta chains were all read from a single sample in a study of T cell changes during pregnancy in multiple sclerosis. Only in-frame clones appear in the TCRdb table, and some are missing; sequencing was by immunoSEQ multiplex PCR. The sample lists some 57,000 clones, more than 80% occurring once. Here the sequenced sample was CD4+ T cells from peripheral blood mononuclear cells, taken after pregnancy. The receptors were gathered from a female donor in good health, enrolled as a control in a pregnancy study.

The chain combines TRBV30 with TRBJ1-6; a weak D match, TRBD1 (6 bases). This CDR3 is 14 amino acids long. The ends were cut back, 3 bases at V and 4 bases at J, with 10 bases in the middle. Germline V gene lookup returns CDR1 GTSNPN and CDR2 SVGIG (reference sequence). CDR3 sequence reads: CAWREQGYNSPLHF. In DNA form, the CDR3 reads TGTGCCTGGAGGGAACAGGGTTATAATTCACCCCTCCACTTT.

The chain employs TRBV7-3 and TRBJ2-3; 9 bases map to TRBD2. Germline V CDR1 and CDR2: SGHTA, FQGTGA. The CDR3 loop spans 16 amino acids. With 2 bases clipped from V and 1 base from J, the junction kept 4 bases outside the gene matches. CDR3: CASSLLSGGRTDTQYF. The CDR3 nucleotides read TGTGCCAGCAGCTTATTAAGCGGGGGGCGCACAGATACGCAGTATTTT.

V usage is TRBV19 and J usage is TRBJ1-2; D is unresolved. In germline, CDR1 is LNHDA, CDR2 SQIVND (reference sequence). V gave up 8 bases and J gave up 5 bases, with 3 bases separating them. The CDR3 is 9 amino acids. The chain's CDR3 is CASQYGYTF. For the CDR3, the DNA is TGTGCCAGTCAGTATGGCTACACCTTC.

V usage is TRBV19 and J usage is TRBJ1-6; no reliable D call. The CDR3 totals 13 residues. Germline V gene lookup returns CDR1 LNHDA and CDR2 SQIVND (reference sequence). The V end was cut by 3 bases, the J end by 7 bases, with 7 bases between. Here the CDR3 reads CASSINSNSPLHF. The CDR3 DNA follows: TGTGCCAGTAGTATTAACAGCAATTCACCCCTCCACTTT.

This chain connects TRBV9 to TRBJ1-5; TRBD1 matches at 8 bases. The CDR3 spans 15 residues. Germline V lookup: CDR1 SGDLS, CDR2 YYNGEE. The V and J ends lost 0 bases and 7 bases, in that order; junction bases with no gene match: 6. CDR3 DNA: TGTGCCAGCAGCGTAGTGCCAGGGGGCGTGCAGCCCCAGCATTTT. Protein sequence: CASSVVPGGVQPQHF.